Given below is one TCR beta chain in context. It has no known antigen specificity. Per-base quality was not reported, and no clone a single base away is much larger than it. Inclusive of the bounding cysteine and phenylalanine, the CDR3 is 18 residues long. Left in the record is the CDR3 DNA by itself, 54 bases read in frame from the first base. V is shortened by 1 base, J by 1 base, and the region joining them spans 16 bases. According to the germline V gene (reference sequence), CDR1 reads SEHNR and CDR2 reads FQNEAQ. At diagnosis, tumor, uninvolved tumor-adjacent lung and peripheral blood were collected and then preserved as a mix of FFPE and fresh-frozen material. Blood samples were analyzed as peripheral blood mononuclear cells for TCR repertoire profiling. The data were taken from a study of T cells in localized non-small cell lung cancer (dated by TCRdb to 2019 to 2021). Turning to the overall study: The study examined T cell repertoires in 200 to 250 patients with early-stage NSCLC and compared tumors with uninvolved tumor-adjacent lungs. The cohort was made up of around 250 treatment-naive NSCLC patients whose localized lung tumors had been resected. NSCLC patients had a mean age of roughly 69 years, and around 130 were male and more than 90 female. Paper-wide results and their limitations: The highest T cell clonality was observed in uninvolved tumor-adjacent lung, where clonality exceeded that of tumor, suggesting that antigenic responses were more focused in uninvolved tumor-adjacent lung. Because the study design was exploratory, TCR variables were selected using unadjusted p-values without false-discovery rate correction. Because multi-region sequencing of the tumors was not done, intratumor heterogeneity could not be ruled out. Of the top 100 tumor clones, a median of roughly 53 were detected in paired uninvolved adjacent lung; about 28 were also among that lung's top 100. Higher blood T cell density associated with longer overall survival, while higher adjacent-lung clonality associated with shorter survival.

The immunoSEQ Assay was used to sequence TCR beta CDR3 regions from DNA. The original methods were these. T cell density was computed as TCR beta template counts normalized to usable DNA estimated by amplifying housekeeping genes. Using the preseqR package, richness was estimated by extrapolating to 120,000 templates for tissue samples and 400,000 templates for PBMC samples. Clonality was defined as one minus Pielou's evenness. Tissue-enriched TCRs were identified by differential abundance testing using productive amino-acid clonotypes, minimum total count 5 and alpha 0.1. The Jaccard Index and the Morisita Overlap Index were used to measure repertoire overlap between compartments. GLIPH grouped TCR beta CDR3s together with public tetramer-defined viral CDR3s, and a viral motif had to include at least three viral sequences and show V-gene enrichment. TCRdb took this table from immuneACCESS and kept in-frame rearrangements with V and J called. Such tables lack part of the clones; where checked against another copy, unresolved V genes explain under half of the gap, and the rest is unexplained. V and J calls and clone size are those listed in that table; D and trimming were worked out from the DNA. This sample is represented by 6,200 or so clones; 80% to 90% of them were singletons. Together, the top ten hold 15% to 20% of the sample.

In this chain, TRBV7-9 is recombined with TRBJ1-4; the D region possibly corresponds to TRBD1 (6 bases align). This TCR was recovered from a male donor older than 55 with stage I lung adenocarcinoma. The specimen comprised peripheral blood, sampled before any cancer treatment. CDR3 protein: CASSLEAWGLGTNEKLFF. The nucleotide sequence is given as TGTGCCAGCAGCTTAGAGGCCTGGGGGCTAGGAACTAATGAAAAACTGTTTTTT.